Reported below is one T cell receptor (beta chain). What it binds is unknown. A second 7 to 11 cycle PCR used barcoded and J-beta primers. Carrying 12 random nucleotides, a template-switch adaptor labeled each individual cDNA molecule. TCRdb re-derived calls from the 5' RACE reads in MiXCR, one entry per CDR3 protein. The table has approximately 800,000 distinct CDR3 sequences, roughly 25% seen once; the top ten hold around 2.9%. The CDR3 spans 13 residues. The V gene lost 9 bases and the J gene lost 2 bases, with 14 bases spanning the gap. Germline V gene lookup returns CDR1 SNHLY and CDR2 FYNNEI. The data belong to a study of blood T cells in healthy people across ages. Findings and limits, study-wide: Long-lived donors carried more naive CD4+ cells and greater diversity than aged donors.

The extraction recovered at least 5.5 micrograms of total RNA per sample. Separately, the same data were catalogued under a study of T cells of mothers and their children.

The sequence derives from a boy under 18 in good health. The chain is built from TRBV2 and TRBJ2-7, with D possibly called TRBD1 or TRBD2 (5 bases each). Sequencing used blood. CDR3 nucleotide sequence: TGTGCCAGTCCCGGGACCGGGGCCTACGAGCAGTACTTC. It specifies CASPGTGAYEQYF.